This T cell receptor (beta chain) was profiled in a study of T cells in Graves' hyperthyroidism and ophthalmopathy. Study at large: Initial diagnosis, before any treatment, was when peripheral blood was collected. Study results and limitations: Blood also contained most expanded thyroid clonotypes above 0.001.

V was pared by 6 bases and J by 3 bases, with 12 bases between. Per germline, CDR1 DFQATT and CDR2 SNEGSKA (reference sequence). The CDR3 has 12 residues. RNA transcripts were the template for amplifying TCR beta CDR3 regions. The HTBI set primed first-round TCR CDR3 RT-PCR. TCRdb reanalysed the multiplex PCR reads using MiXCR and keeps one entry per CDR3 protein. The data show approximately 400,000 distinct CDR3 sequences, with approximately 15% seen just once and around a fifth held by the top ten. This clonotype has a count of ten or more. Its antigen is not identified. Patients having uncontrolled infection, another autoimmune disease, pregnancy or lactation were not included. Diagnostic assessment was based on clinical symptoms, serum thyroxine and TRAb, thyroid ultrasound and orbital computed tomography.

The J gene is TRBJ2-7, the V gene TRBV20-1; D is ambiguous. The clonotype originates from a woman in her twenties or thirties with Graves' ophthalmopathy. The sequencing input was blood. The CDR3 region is CSATGPDYEQYF. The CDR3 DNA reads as TGCAGTGCAACCGGACCCGACTACGAGCAGTACTTC.